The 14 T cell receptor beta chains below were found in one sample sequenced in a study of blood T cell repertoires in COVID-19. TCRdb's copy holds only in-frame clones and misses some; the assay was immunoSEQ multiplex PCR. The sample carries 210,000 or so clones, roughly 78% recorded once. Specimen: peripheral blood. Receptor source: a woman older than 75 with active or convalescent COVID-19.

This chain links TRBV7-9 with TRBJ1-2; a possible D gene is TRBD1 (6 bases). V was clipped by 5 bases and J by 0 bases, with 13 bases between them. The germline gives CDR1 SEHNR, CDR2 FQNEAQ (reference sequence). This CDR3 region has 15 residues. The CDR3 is CASSEWTASNYGYTF. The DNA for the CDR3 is TGTGCCAGCAGCGAATGGACAGCCTCTAACTATGGCTACACCTTC.

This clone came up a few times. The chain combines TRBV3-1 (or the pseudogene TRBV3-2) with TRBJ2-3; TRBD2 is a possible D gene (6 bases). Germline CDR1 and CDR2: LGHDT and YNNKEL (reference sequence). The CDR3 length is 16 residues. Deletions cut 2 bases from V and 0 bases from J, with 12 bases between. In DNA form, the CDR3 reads TGTGCCAGCAGCCAACGTAGGAGCGGGAGCACAGATACGCAGTATTTT. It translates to CASSQRRSGSTDTQYF.

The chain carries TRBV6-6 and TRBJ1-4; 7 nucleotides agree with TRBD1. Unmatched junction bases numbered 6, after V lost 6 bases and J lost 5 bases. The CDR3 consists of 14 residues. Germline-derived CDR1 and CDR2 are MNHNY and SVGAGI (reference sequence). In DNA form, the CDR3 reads TGTGCCAGCAGCCCCGGGACAGCGAATGAAAAACTGTTTTTT. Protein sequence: CASSPGTANEKLFF.

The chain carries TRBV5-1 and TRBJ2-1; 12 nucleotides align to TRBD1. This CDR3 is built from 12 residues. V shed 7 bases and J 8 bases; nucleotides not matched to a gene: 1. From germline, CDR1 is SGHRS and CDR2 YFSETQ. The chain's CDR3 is CASGDRGHEQFF. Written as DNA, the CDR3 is TGCGCCAGCGGGGACAGGGGGCATGAGCAGTTCTTC.

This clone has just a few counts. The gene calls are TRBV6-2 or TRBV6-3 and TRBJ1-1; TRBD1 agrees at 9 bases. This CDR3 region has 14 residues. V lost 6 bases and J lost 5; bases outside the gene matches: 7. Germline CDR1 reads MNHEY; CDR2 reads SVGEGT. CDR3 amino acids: CASRYTGGATEAFF. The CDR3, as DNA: TGTGCCAGCAGATACACAGGGGGCGCGACTGAAGCTTTCTTT.

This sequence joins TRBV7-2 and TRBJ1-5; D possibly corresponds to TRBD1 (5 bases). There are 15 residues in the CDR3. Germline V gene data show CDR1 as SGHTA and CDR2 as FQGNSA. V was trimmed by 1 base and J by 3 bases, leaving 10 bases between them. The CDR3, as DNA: TGTGCCAGCAGCTTAGGTCTGGGGCCCAATCAGCCCCAGCATTTT. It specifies CASSLGLGPNQPQHF.

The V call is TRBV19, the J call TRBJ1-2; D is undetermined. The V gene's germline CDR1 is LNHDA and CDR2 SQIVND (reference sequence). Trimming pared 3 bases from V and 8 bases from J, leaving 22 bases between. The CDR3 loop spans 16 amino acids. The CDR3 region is CASSMWFRPSMGGYTF. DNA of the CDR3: TGTGCCAGTAGTATGTGGTTTAGGCCATCCATGGGCGGCTACACCTTC.

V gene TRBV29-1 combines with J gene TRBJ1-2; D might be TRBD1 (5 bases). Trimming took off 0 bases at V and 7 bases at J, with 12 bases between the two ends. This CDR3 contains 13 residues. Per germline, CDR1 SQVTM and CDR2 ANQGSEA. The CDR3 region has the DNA TGCAGCGTTGAAGATCAACAGGTTCCTGGCTACACCTTC. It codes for CSVEDQQVPGYTF. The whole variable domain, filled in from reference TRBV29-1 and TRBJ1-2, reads SAVISQKPSRDICQRGTSLTIQCQVDSQVTMMFWYRQQPGQSLTLIATANQGSEATYESGFVIDKFPISRPNLTFSTLTVSNMSPEDSSIYLCSVEDQQVPGYTFGSGTRLTVV.

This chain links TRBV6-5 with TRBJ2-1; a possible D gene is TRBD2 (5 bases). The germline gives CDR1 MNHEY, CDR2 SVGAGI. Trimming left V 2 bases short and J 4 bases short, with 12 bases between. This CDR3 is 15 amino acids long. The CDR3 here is CASSYAGLKYNEQFF. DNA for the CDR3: TGTGCCAGCAGTTACGCGGGCCTTAAGTACAATGAGCAGTTCTTC.

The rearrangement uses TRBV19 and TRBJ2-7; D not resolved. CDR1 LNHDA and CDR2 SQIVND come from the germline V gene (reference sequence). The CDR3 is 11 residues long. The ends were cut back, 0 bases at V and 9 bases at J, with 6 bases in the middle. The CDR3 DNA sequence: TGTGCCAGTAGTATAGACATTAGGCAGTACTTC. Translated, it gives CASSIDIRQYF. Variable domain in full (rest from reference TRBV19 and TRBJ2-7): DGGITQSPKYLFRKEGQNVTLSCEQNLNHDAMYWYRQDPGQGLRLIYYSQIVNDFQKGDIAEGYSVSREKKESFPLTVTSAQKNPTAFYLCASSIDIRQYFGPGTRLTVT.

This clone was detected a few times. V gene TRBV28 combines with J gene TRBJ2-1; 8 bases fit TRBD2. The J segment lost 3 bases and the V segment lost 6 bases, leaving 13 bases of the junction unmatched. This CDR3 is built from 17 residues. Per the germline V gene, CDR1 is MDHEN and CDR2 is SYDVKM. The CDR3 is CASSFSQPSGGYNEQFF. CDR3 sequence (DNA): TGTGCCAGCAGCTTTTCTCAGCCGAGCGGGGGCTACAATGAGCAGTTCTTC.

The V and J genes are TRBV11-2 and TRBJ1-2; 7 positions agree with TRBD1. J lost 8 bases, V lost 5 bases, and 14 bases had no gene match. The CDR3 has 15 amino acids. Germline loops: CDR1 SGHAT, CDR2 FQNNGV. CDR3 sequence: CASSLKNRGARGYTF. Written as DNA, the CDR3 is TGTGCCAGCAGCCTTAAAAACAGGGGTGCTAGAGGCTACACCTTC.

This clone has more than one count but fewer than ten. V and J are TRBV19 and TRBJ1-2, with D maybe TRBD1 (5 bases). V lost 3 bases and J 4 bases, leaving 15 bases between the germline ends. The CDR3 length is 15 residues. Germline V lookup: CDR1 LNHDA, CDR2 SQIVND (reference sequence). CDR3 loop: CASSMFGTSSYGYTF. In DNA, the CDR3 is TGTGCCAGTAGTATGTTCGGGACTTCGAGCTATGGCTACACCTTC. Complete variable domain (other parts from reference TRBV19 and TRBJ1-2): DGGITQSPKYLFRKEGQNVTLSCEQNLNHDAMYWYRQDPGQGLRLIYYSQIVNDFQKGDIAEGYSVSREKKESFPLTVTSAQKNPTAFYLCASSMFGTSSYGYTFGSGTRLTVV.

Written as DNA, the CDR3 is TGTGCCAGCAGTTACCAGGGACAAACGAACACTGAAGCTTTCTTT. It specifies CASSYQGQTNTEAFF. The chain uses TRBV28 and TRBJ1-1; D possibly corresponds to TRBD1 (6 bases). V dropped 4 bases and J dropped 1 base, with 13 bases sitting between them. Per the germline V gene, CDR1 is MDHEN and CDR2 is SYDVKM. CDR3 size: 15 residues.